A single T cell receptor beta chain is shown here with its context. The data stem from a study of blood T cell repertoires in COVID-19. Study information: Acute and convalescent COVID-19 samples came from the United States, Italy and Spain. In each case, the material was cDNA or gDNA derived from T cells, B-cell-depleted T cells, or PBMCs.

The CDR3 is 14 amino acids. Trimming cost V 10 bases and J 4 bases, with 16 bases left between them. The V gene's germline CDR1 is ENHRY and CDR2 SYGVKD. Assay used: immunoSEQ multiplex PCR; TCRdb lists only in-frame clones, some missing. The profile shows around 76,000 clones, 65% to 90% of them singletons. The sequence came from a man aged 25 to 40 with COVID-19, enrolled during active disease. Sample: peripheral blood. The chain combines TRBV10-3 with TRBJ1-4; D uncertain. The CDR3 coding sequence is TGTGCCACCTCCGTCCAGGCCGTTAATGAAAAACTGTTTTTT. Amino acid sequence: CATSVQAVNEKLFF.